This T cell receptor (beta chain) was identified in a study of blood T cells in healthy people across ages. Study summary: Through template switching, about one barcoded beta molecule was captured per two T cells, as measured in model experiments.

Notes on the study in general: Unsorted PBMC input precluded a conclusive naive versus antigen-experienced comparison. Those diversity estimates obtained from one million T cells were thought to be underestimates.

The table lists this clonotype with a few counts. The target antigen is unknown. With a J-beta primer mix and a sample-barcoded 5' primer, a second PCR ran about 6 to 11 cycles. One entry per CDR3 protein, called by TCRdb with MiXCR from the 5' RACE reads. The sample contains fewer than 2,000,000 distinct CDR3 sequences, around 35% of which appear only once. The CDR3 is 13 residues long. V was trimmed by 5 bases and J by 2 bases, leaving 12 bases between them. Germline V lookup: CDR1 DFQATT, CDR2 SNEGSKA (reference sequence). The chain links TRBV20-1 to TRBJ1-1, with D possibly matching TRBD1 (5 bases). The specimen was blood. This TCR came from a woman in her 30s in good health. The DNA for the CDR3 is TGCAGTGCTCCCCTCGGGGGAAACACTGAAGCTTTCTTT. Its protein product is CSAPLGGNTEAFF.